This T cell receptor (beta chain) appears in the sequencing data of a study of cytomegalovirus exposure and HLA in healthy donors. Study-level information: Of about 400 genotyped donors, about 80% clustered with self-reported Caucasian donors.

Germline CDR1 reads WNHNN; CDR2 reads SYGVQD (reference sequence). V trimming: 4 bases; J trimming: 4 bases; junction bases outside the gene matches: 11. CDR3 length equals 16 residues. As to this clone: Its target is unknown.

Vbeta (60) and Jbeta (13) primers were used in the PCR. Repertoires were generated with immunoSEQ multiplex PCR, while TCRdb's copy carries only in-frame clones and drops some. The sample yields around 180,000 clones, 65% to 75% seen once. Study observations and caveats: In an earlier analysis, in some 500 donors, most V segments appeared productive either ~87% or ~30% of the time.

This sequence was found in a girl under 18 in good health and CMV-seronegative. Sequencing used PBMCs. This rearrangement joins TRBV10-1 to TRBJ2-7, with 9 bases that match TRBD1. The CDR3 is CASSGGTGTSGYEQYF. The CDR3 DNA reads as TGCGCCAGCAGTGGGGGGACAGGGACATCGGGTTACGAGCAGTACTTC.